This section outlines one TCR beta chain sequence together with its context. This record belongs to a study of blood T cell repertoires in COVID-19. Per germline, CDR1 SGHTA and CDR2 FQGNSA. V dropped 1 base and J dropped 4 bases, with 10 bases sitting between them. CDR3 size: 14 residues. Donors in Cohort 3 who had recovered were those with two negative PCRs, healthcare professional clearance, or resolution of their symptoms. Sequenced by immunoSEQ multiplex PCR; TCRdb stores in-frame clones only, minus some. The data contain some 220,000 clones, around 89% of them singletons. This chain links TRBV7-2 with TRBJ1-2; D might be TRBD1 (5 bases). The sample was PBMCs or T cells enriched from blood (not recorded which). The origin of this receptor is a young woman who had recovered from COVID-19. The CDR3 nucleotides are TGTGCCAGCAGCTTAGAGGCAGGGCCCTATGGCTACACCTTC. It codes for CASSLEAGPYGYTF.